This TCR beta chain was recovered during a study of blood T cell repertoires in COVID-19. Across the study: Sites across the United States, Italy and Spain contributed samples from acute and convalescent COVID-19. PBMCs, B-cell-depleted T cells, or T cells provided the cDNA or gDNA that made up the material.

Germline-derived CDR1 and CDR2 are SGHTA and FQGTGA. The CDR3 loop spans 15 amino acids. V lost 5 bases to trimming and J lost 7 bases; unmatched junction nucleotides: 12. Study processing details: Amplification from reference gene primers served as the basis for estimated nucleated cell counts. Profiled with immunoSEQ multiplex PCR; TCRdb holds only in-frame clones, not every one. V, J and clone size derive from that table, while D and trimming were established from the DNA sequence. In the table there are around 150,000 clones, approximately 80% of which are singletons. The sample consisted of peripheral blood. The chain combines TRBV7-3 with TRBJ1-1, with 8 bases aligning to TRBD1. The clonotype comes from a human donor in a cohort sampled during active COVID-19. Here the CDR3 reads CASSPSPDRGGEAFF. The CDR3 bases are TGTGCCAGCAGCCCATCACCTGACAGGGGCGGTGAAGCTTTCTTT. Based on the CDR3 plus reference TRBV7-3 and TRBJ1-1, the full variable domain is GAGVSQTPSNKVTEKGKYVELRCDPISGHTALYWYRQSLGQGPEFLIYFQGTGAADDSGLPNDRFFAVRPEGSVSTLKIQRTERGDSAVYLCASSPSPDRGGEAFFGQGTRLTVV.